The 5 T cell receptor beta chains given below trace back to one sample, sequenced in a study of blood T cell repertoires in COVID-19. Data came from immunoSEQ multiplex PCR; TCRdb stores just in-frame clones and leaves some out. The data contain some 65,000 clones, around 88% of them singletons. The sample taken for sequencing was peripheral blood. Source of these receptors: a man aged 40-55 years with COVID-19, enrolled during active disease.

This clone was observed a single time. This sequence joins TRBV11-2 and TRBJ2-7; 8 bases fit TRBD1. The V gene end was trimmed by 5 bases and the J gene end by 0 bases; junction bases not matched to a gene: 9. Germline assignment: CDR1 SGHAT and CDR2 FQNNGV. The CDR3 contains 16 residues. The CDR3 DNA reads TGTGCCAGCAGCACCTACAGGGGGAAGAGCTCCTACGAGCAGTACTTC. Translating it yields CASSTYRGKSSYEQYF.

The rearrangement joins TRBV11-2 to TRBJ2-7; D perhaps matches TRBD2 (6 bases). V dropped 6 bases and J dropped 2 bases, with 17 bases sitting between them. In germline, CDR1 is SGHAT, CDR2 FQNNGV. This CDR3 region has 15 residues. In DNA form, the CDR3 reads TGTGCCAGCAGTCATGGGACTGGGGGACCCTACGAGCAGTACTTC. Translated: CASSHGTGGPYEQYF.

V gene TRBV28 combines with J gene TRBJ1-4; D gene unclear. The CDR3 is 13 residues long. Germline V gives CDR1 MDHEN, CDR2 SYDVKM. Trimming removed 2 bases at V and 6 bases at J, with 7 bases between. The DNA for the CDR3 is TGTGCCAGCAGTTTACAACAAGATGAAAAACTGTTTTTT. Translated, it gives CASSLQQDEKLFF.

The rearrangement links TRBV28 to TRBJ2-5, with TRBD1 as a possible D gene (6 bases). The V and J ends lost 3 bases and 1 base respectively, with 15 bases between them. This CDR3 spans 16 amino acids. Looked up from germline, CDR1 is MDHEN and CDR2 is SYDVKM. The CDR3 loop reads CASSLGAGDIQETQYF. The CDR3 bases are TGTGCCAGCAGTTTGGGGGCAGGGGATATCCAAGAGACCCAGTACTTC.

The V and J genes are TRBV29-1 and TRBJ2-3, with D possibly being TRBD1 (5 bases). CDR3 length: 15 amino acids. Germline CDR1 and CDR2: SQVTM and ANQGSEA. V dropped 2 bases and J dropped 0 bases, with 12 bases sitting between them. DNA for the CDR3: TGCAGCGTTGAAATGTGGCCAGGGAGCACAGATACGCAGTATTTT. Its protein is CSVEMWPGSTDTQYF.